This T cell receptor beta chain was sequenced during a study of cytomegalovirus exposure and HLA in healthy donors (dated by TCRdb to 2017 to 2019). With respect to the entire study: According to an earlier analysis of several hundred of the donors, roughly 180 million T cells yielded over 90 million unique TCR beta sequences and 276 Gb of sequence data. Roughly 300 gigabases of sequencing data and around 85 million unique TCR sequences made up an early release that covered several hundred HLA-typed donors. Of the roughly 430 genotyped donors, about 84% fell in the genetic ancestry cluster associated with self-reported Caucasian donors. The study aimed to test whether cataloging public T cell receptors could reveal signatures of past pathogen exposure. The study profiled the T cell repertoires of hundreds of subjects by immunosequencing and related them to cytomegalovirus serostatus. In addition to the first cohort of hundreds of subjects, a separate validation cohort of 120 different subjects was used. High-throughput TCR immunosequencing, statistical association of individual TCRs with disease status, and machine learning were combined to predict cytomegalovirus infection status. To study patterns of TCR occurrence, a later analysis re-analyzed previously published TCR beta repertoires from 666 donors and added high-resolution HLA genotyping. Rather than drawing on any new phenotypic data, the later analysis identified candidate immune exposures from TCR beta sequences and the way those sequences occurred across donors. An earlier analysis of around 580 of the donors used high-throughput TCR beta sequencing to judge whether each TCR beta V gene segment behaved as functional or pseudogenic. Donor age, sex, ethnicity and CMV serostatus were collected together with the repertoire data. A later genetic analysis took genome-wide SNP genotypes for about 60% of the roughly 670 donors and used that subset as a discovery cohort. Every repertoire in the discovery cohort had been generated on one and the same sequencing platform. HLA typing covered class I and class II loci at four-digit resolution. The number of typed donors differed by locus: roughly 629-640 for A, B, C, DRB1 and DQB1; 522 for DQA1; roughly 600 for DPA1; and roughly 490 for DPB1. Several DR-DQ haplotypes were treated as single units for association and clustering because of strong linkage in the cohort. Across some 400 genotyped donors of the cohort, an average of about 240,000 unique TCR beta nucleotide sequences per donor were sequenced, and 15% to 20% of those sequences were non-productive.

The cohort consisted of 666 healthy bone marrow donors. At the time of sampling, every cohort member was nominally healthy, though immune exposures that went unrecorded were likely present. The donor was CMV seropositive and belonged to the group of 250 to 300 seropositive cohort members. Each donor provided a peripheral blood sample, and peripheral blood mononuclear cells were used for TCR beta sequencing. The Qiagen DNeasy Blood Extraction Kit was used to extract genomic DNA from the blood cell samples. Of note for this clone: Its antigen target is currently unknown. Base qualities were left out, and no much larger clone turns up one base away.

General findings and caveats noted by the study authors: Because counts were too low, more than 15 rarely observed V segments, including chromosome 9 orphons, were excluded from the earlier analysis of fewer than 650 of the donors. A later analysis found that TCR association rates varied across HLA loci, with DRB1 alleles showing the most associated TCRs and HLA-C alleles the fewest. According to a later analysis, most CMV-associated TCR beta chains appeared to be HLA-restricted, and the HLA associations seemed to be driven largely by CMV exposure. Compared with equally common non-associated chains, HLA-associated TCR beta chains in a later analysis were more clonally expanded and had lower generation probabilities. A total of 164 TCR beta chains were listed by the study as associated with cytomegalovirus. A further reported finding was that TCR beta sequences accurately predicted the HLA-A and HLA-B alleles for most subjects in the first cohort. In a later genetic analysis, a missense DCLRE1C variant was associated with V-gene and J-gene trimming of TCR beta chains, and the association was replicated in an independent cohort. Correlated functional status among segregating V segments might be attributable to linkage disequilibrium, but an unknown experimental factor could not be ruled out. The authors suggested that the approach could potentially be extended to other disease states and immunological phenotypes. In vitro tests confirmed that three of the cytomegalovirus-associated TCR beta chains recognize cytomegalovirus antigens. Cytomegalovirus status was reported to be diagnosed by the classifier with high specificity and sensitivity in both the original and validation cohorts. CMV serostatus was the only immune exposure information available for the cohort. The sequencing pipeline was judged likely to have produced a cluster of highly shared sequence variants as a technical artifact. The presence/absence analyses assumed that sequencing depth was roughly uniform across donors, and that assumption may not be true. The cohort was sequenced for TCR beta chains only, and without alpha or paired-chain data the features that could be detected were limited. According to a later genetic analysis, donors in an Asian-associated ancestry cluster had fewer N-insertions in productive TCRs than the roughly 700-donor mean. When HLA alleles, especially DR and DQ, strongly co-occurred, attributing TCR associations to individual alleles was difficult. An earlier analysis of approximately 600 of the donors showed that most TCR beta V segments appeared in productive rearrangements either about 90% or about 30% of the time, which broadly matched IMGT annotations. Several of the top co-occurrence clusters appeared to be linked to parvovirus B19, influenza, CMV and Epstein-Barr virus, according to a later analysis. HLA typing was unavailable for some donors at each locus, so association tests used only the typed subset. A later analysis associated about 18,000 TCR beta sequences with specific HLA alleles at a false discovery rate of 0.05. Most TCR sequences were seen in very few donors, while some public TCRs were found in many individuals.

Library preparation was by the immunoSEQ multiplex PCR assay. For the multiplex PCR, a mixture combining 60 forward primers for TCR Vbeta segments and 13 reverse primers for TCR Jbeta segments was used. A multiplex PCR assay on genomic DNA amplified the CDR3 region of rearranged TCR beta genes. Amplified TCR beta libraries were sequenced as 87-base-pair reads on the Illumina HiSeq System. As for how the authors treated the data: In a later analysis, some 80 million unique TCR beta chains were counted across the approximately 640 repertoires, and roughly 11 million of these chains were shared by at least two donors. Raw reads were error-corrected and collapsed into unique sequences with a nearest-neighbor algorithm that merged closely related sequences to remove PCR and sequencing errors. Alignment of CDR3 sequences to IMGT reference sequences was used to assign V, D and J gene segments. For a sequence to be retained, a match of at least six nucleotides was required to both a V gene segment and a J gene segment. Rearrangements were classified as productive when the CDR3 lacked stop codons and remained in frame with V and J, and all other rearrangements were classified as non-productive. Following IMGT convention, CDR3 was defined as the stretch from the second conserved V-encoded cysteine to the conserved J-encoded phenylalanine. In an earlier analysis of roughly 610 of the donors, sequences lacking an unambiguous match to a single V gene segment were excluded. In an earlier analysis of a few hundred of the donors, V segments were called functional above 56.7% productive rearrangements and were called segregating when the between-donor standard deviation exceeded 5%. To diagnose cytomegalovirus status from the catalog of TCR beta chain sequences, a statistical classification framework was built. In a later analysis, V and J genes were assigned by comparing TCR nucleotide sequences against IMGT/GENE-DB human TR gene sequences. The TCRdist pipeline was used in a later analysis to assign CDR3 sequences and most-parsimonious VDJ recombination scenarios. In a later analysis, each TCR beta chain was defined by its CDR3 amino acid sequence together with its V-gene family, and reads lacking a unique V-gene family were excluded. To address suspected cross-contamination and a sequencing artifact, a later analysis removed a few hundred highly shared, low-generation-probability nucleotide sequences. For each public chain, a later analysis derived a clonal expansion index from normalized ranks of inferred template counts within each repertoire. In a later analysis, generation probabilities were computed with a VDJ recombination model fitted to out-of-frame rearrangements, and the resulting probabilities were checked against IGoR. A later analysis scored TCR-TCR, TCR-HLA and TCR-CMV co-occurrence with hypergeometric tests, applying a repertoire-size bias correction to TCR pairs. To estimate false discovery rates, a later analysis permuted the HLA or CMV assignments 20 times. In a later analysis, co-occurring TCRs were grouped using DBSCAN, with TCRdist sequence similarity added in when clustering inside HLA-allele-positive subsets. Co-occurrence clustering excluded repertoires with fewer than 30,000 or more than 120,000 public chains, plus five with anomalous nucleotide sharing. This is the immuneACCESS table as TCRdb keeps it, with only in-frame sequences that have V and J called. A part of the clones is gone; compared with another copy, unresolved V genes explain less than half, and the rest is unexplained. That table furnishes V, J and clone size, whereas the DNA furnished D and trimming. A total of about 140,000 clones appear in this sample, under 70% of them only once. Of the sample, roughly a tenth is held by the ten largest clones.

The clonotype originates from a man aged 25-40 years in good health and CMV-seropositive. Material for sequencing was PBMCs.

At the DNA level, the sequence is TGCGCCAGCAGTTCTGGACTAGCGGGAACTAATGGGACCTACGAGCAGTACTTC. Its protein is CASSSGLAGTNGTYEQYF. Recombination joined TRBV10-1 with TRBJ2-7, and TRBD2 aligns with 12 junction nucleotides. The germline V gene (reference sequence) provides CDR1 WNHNN and CDR2 SYGVQD. V is trimmed back by 5 bases and J by 2 bases, and the junction contains 13 bases that no gene match accounts for. The CDR3 spans 18 residues, from the cysteine through the phenylalanine. CDR3 DNA only is kept here, 54 bases in frame from base 1.